These 14 T cell receptor beta chains originate from one sample sequenced in a study of response to subunit inactivated influenza vaccine. TCRdb independently ran MiXCR on the RT-PCR reads; one entry per CDR3 protein. The sample includes hundreds of thousands of distinct CDR3 sequences, more than 15% of them seen just once. Sequences were derived from CD4+ T cells sorted from PBMCs, sampled around 2 years after vaccination. Every receptor here comes from a man aged 45 to 70 who received an inactivated influenza vaccine.

V usage is TRBV5-1 and J usage is TRBJ1-6; weak D call: TRBD1 (5 bases). The CDR3 spans 15 residues. CDR1 and CDR2 (germline): SGHRS, YFSETQ. The V end lost 1 base, the J end lost 8 bases, and 13 bases lay between the germline ends. CDR3 amino acids: CASSLRTGDHSPLHF. In DNA, the CDR3 is TGCGCCAGCAGCTTGCGCACAGGCGATCATTCACCCCTCCACTTT.

V usage is TRBV20-1 and J usage is TRBJ2-1; 7 positions agree with TRBD2. The length of the CDR3 is 18 residues. V lost 4 bases and J lost 2; bases outside the gene matches: 17. Per germline, CDR1 DFQATT and CDR2 SNEGSKA (reference sequence). CDR3 sequence: CSAIPGLSNVGAYNEQFF. In DNA form, the CDR3 reads TGCAGTGCTATACCGGGACTATCAAACGTAGGGGCCTACAATGAGCAGTTCTTC.

The chain employs TRBV5-5 and TRBJ2-6; D perhaps matches TRBD1 (6 bases). Trimming cost V 2 bases and J 0 bases, with 12 bases left between them. This CDR3 contains 17 residues. Per the germline V gene, CDR1 is SGHKS and CDR2 is YYEKEE (reference sequence). The CDR3 loop is CASSLGQSSSGANVLTF. The DNA for the CDR3 is TGTGCCAGCAGCTTAGGACAGTCGAGCTCTGGGGCCAACGTCCTGACTTTC.

There are a few counts of this clonotype. The V call is TRBV28, the J call TRBJ2-4, with 9 bases fitting TRBD1. This CDR3 spans 15 amino acids. From germline, CDR1 is MDHEN and CDR2 SYDVKM. Trimming took 5 bases from V and 7 from J; bases not matched to a gene: 9. In DNA form, the CDR3 reads TGTGCCAGCAGTCCGGGGGGACAGGGCAAGAACATTCAGTACTTC. Translating it yields CASSPGGQGKNIQYF.

This clonotype turned up a few times. The rearrangement uses TRBV4-1 and TRBJ2-3; 10 bases are shared with TRBD2. Germline loops: CDR1 MGHRA, CDR2 YSYEKL. Losses at the gene ends were 0 bases for V and 3 bases for J; bases not matched to a gene: 3. The CDR3 extends over 16 amino acids. CDR3: CASSQEVAGGTDTQYF. As DNA, the CDR3 is TGCGCCAGCAGCCAAGAAGTAGCGGGGGGAACAGATACGCAGTATTTT.

This clonotype was observed at least ten times. The V and J genes are TRBV12-3 or TRBV12-4 and TRBJ2-2; 7 bases are a match to TRBD2. The CDR3 has 16 residues. V dropped 7 bases and J dropped 0; count of bases not matched to a gene: 8. As DNA, the CDR3 is TGTGCCAGCACCAACCCGACTAGCCCGAACACCGGGGAGCTGTTTTTT. As protein: CASTNPTSPNTGELFF.

The chain uses TRBV20-1 and TRBJ2-7, with TRBD2 identical over 10 bases. The germline gives CDR1 DFQATT, CDR2 SNEGSKA (reference sequence). The CDR3 totals 12 residues. V gave up 8 bases and J gave up 3 bases; unmatched junction bases: 4. CDR3 protein: CSLRTSGYEQYF. The DNA for the CDR3 is TGCAGTCTCCGGACTAGCGGCTACGAGCAGTACTTC.

The genes are TRBV7-4 and TRBJ1-1; D might be TRBD1 (5 bases). CDR3 length equals 13 residues. Trimming shortened V by 7 bases and J by 6 bases, and 15 bases separated the two germline ends. Germline CDR1 SGHVT, CDR2 SQSDAQ. The CDR3 region is CASTTLPGAEAFF. The CDR3, as DNA: TGTGCCAGCACCACCCTCCCGGGGGCTGAAGCTTTCTTT.

For the CDR3, the DNA is TGTGCCAGCCGTAAGATTCGGACAGGATCCTACGAGCAGTACTTC. This codes for CASRKIRTGSYEQYF. The V and J genes are TRBV6-2 or TRBV6-3 and TRBJ2-7; TRBD1 aligns across 7 bases. There are 15 residues in the CDR3. The V and J ends lost 8 bases and 1 base, in that order; junction bases with no gene match: 11. Germline-derived CDR1 and CDR2 are MNHEY and SVGEGT.

The V call is TRBV11-2, the J call TRBJ2-1; perhaps TRBD1 as D (5 bases). In germline, CDR1 is SGHAT, CDR2 FQNNGV. The CDR3 runs to 14 residues. V lost 0 bases to trimming and J lost 6 bases, with 9 bases between them. CDR3 amino acids: CASSLERQSNEQFF. The CDR3 coding sequence is TGTGCCAGCAGCTTAGAACGACAGAGCAATGAGCAGTTCTTC.

This clonotype was detected a few times. The genes are TRBV6-5 and TRBJ1-5; no clear D gene. V gave up 0 bases and J gave up 0 bases, with 6 bases separating them. Per germline, CDR1 MNHEY and CDR2 SVGAGI. The CDR3 sequence is 15 residues long. This chain's CDR3 is CASSYSYYSNQPQHF. CDR3 in DNA: TGTGCCAGCAGTTACTCCTATTATAGCAATCAGCCCCAGCATTTT.

The genes are TRBV5-1 and TRBJ2-1; tentatively, D is TRBD2 (5 bases). The CDR3 runs to 14 residues. Germline assignment: CDR1 SGHRS and CDR2 YFSETQ. Trimming cost V 4 bases and J 10 bases, with 18 bases left between them. The CDR3 region has the DNA TGCGCCAGCAGCCCGCGGGCCCTGGACCCCGAGCAGTTCTTC. It translates to CASSPRALDPEQFF.

This clonotype was seen more than once but under ten times. The rearrangement uses TRBV29-1 and TRBJ2-5; D may correspond to TRBD1 or TRBD2 (6 bases each). The CDR3 contains 14 residues. The V end was cut by 7 bases, the J end by 2 bases, with 17 bases between. The germline gives CDR1 SQVTM, CDR2 ANQGSEA. This chain's CDR3 is CSGVPGAQQETQYF. DNA for the CDR3: TGCAGCGGGGTACCGGGGGCCCAGCAAGAGACCCAGTACTTC.

This clonotype was observed once. The chain links TRBV12-3 or TRBV12-4 to TRBJ1-5; no firm D call. V lost 1 base to trimming and J lost 5 bases, with 9 bases between them. This CDR3 has 14 amino acids. The CDR3 bases are TGTGCCAGCAGTTTAGGAGGAGGACATCAGCCCCAGCATTTT. Amino acid sequence: CASSLGGGHQPQHF.